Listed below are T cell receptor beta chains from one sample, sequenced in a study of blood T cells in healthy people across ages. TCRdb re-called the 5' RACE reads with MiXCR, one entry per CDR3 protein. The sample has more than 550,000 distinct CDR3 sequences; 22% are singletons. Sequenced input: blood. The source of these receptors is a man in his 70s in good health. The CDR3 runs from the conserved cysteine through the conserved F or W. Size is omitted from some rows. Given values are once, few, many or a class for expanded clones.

CDR3 protein: CSASVRTTGGYTF
clone size: few
V gene: TRBV20-1

CDR3 protein: CASRLDIDYGYTF
clone size: NA
V gene: TRBV19

CDR3 protein: CASSLAQGPEAFF
clone size: few
V gene: TRBV7-8

CDR3 protein: CASSLDFRPIYGYTF
clone size: NA
V gene: TRBV7-9

CDR3 protein: CSARGVAGGSYNEQFF
clone size: few
V gene: TRBV20-1

CDR3 protein: CASRTSGGGDEQFF
clone size: few
V gene: TRBV6-1

CDR3 protein: CASSILAGGPTQHF
clone size: few
V gene: TRBV3-1

CDR3 protein: CSSSGALSYNEQFF
clone size: NA
V gene: TRBV20-1

CDR3 protein: CSVEGQGAREQYF
clone size: NA
V gene: TRBV29-1

CDR3 protein: CASSAYASISETQYF
clone size: NA
V gene: TRBV7-9

CDR3 protein: CATSRDIATNEKLFF
clone size: few
V gene: TRBV15

CDR3 protein: CASSPRGEIQETQYF
clone size: NA
V gene: TRBV12-3/TRBV12-4

CDR3 protein: CASSLLSGGGPYYNEQFF
clone size: NA
V gene: TRBV12-3/TRBV12-4

CDR3 protein: CASSYGQAVNSPLHF
clone size: few
V gene: TRBV6-6

CDR3 protein: CASSRGFGGYTF
clone size: NA
V gene: TRBV19

CDR3 protein: CASSLGTRRYTEAFF
clone size: many
V gene: TRBV12-3/TRBV12-4

CDR3 protein: CASSLMADELAKNIQYF
clone size: few
V gene: TRBV12-3/TRBV12-4

CDR3 protein: CASSLGERAYEQYF
clone size: NA
V gene: TRBV27

CDR3 protein: CASSDRGLGELFF
clone size: few
V gene: TRBV3-1

CDR3 protein: CASSQVTTGVNTEAFF
clone size: NA
V gene: TRBV3-1

CDR3 protein: CASGSVGNEQFF
clone size: NA
V gene: TRBV6-5

CDR3 protein: CASSLEGQKETQYF
clone size: NA
V gene: TRBV5-1

CDR3 protein: CASSLELGRQQFF
clone size: few
V gene: TRBV4-3

CDR3 protein: CASISSGSANTGELFF
clone size: NA
V gene: TRBV21-1

CDR3 protein: CASSLWERQETQYF
clone size: NA
V gene: TRBV12-3/TRBV12-4

CDR3 protein: CSARPDRDSFQETQYF
clone size: few
V gene: TRBV20-1

CDR3 protein: CATRRPLGQGSNEQFF
clone size: NA
V gene: TRBV10-2

CDR3 protein: CASWERTGGRTGELFF
clone size: few
V gene: TRBV12-3/TRBV12-4

CDR3 protein: CASSLIIGRNTGELFF
clone size: NA
V gene: TRBV7-8

CDR3 protein: CASSFGKVPHEQYF
clone size: few
V gene: TRBV7-9

CDR3 protein: CSARGLAGRVNVLTF
clone size: few
V gene: TRBV20-1

CDR3 protein: CASSNSAYQETQYF
clone size: few
V gene: TRBV25-1

CDR3 protein: CASMGGISTDTQYF
clone size: few
V gene: TRBV12-3/TRBV12-4

CDR3 protein: CASSAGGLGGQVLGYTF
clone size: few
V gene: TRBV25-1

CDR3 protein: CASSLNGGRSAGELFF
clone size: few
V gene: TRBV11-3

CDR3 protein: CAGSFAGRRETQYF
clone size: NA
V gene: TRBV7-3

CDR3 protein: CASSLRDWNTEAFF
clone size: few
V gene: TRBV13

CDR3 protein: CASSSVLVDTQYF
clone size: NA
V gene: TRBV5-1

CDR3 protein: CASSQHPGRASYNEQFF
clone size: few
V gene: TRBV3-1

CDR3 protein: CASSRGDSTHEQYF
clone size: NA
V gene: TRBV5-1

CDR3 protein: CASSYLAGESTDTQYF
clone size: NA
V gene: TRBV6-6

CDR3 protein: CASSRLSVNTYEQYF
clone size: once
V gene: TRBV28

CDR3 protein: CASTRIGMSVVGETQYF
clone size: few
V gene: TRBV11-2

CDR3 protein: CASSLQATSSYNEQFF
clone size: NA
V gene: TRBV7-9

CDR3 protein: CASSPRNWGEGTEAFF
clone size: few
V gene: TRBV18

CDR3 protein: CASSPSGIHTDTQYF
clone size: NA
V gene: TRBV14

CDR3 protein: CASSYGVGGVKLFF
clone size: few
V gene: TRBV6-5

CDR3 protein: CSARQGANEKLFF
clone size: NA
V gene: TRBV20-1

CDR3 protein: CASSLGLVGEQYF
clone size: NA
V gene: TRBV12-3/TRBV12-4

CDR3 protein: CASSQDERAVYEQYF
clone size: NA
V gene: TRBV14

CDR3 protein: CASSALGVGETEAFF
clone size: NA
V gene: TRBV25-1

CDR3 protein: CASSARGRANYGYTF
clone size: few
V gene: TRBV11-2